One and the same sample provided the 29 T cell receptor beta chains below, sequenced in a study of tissue T cells after allogeneic stem cell transplantation. Regarding time point: mouse harvest day 14 after allogeneic transplant. Mouse grafts combined 10^7 T-cell-depleted bone marrow cells with 10^6 splenic CD5+ T cells. The protocol was immunoSEQ multiplex PCR, while the TCRdb copy is restricted to in-frame clones and leaves out a portion. The sample contains fewer than 3,500 clones, roughly 50% of which appear only once. Sequenced sample: gut tissue. These receptors all stem from a female BALB/c mouse given C57BL/6 T cells with graft-versus-host disease after an allogeneic hematopoietic cell transplant.

Regarding this clone: Germline and genes here are mouse. With the read ending 1 residue before the CDR3 end, the germline J gene is used to fill in that end. V gene TRBV12-2 combines with J gene TRBJ2-5; TRBD2 matches 13 bases. CDR3 length: 16 amino acids. Germline V gives CDR1 SGHLS, CDR2 HYDKME. Trimming cost V 0 bases and J 2 bases; bases outside gene matches: 1. CDR3 residues: CASSLGTGGGQDTQYF. The CDR3 bases that were read are TGTGCCAGCTCTCTCGGGACTGGGGGGGGCCAAGACACCCAGTAC.

As for this clone: Gene names refer to mouse genes. Read data end 1 residue before the CDR3 end; the end is taken from the germline J gene. The chain uses TRBV12-1 and TRBJ1-3; no clear D. The CDR3 has 12 residues. V lost 4 bases, J lost 0 bases, and 3 bases lay in between. Germline lookup yields CDR1 SGHSN and CDR2 HYEKVE. The CDR3 region is CASSDSGNTLYF. The CDR3 DNA, read in part, is TGTGCCAGCTCAGATTCTGGAAATACGCTCTAT.

As concerns this clone: Gene names denote mouse genes. From the germline J gene comes the end of the CDR3, since the read stops 1 residue before it. The chain recombines TRBV23 with TRBJ1-1; the table's D call TRBD1 went unverified against the DNA. The CDR3 is 14 residues long. Germline CDR1 and CDR2: KGHTA and FQNQQP. The sequenced part of the CDR3 DNA is TGCTCCAGCAGTCGTCCGGGACACCTCACAGAAGTCTTC. Protein sequence: CSSSRPGHLTEVF. The entire CDR3 protein reads CSSSRPGHLTEVFF.

In the case of this clone: Each gene name is a mouse one. Coverage ceases 1 residue before the CDR3 finishes, and the germline J gene fills in the end. The chain has TRBV1 and TRBJ2-7, with 10 positions matching TRBD1. From germline, CDR1 is NSQYPW and CDR2 LRSPGD (reference sequence). The CDR3 is 14 amino acids. V lost 4 bases, J lost 5 bases, and 5 bases stayed unmatched. The CDR3 bases that were read are TGCACCTGCAGTGGCCGGGACAGGGGACATGAACAGTAC. Its translation: CTCSGRDRGHEQY. The full-length CDR3 reads as CTCSGRDRGHEQYF.

The count of this clone is one. Mouse gene names apply. The read falls 1 residue short of the CDR3 end, and the missing part is taken from the germline J gene. This chain connects TRBV3 to TRBJ1-2; possible D gene TRBD1, 6 bases. The V end lost 1 base, the J end lost 4 bases, and 10 bases lay between the germline ends. This CDR3 is 14 amino acids long. Per the germline V gene, CDR1 is SNHLY and CDR2 is FYNGKV (reference sequence). The CDR3 DNA, read in part, is TGTGCCAGCAGCTTAGTGGGGGCCGGCTCCGACTACACC. It encodes CASSLVGAGSDYT. The entire CDR3 protein is CASSLVGAGSDYTF.

Points on this clone: All gene names here are mouse names. The read ends 1 residue before the CDR3 terminus; that terminus is restored from the germline J gene. The gene calls are TRBV23 and TRBJ1-1; the DNA was not used to check the table's D call, TRBD1. This CDR3 is 13 amino acids long. From germline, CDR1 is KGHTA and CDR2 FQNQQP. The CDR3: CSSSQLTGREVFF. The covered CDR3 bases are TGCTCCAGCAGTCAATTGACAGGGAGAGAGGTCTTC.

This clone was counted a few times. Mouse gene names apply. The sequenced fragment ends 1 residue before the CDR3 boundary, so the rest is inferred from the germline J gene. The rearrangement joins TRBV3 to TRBJ2-7; possible D gene TRBD2, 6 bases. V shed 5 bases and J shed 0 bases, with 11 bases lying between them. The CDR3 sequence is 14 residues long. The germline V gene has CDR1 SNHLY and CDR2 FYNGKV (reference sequence). The DNA read from the CDR3 is TGTGCCAGCAGCCGAACTGGGTCCTCCTATGAACAGTAC. Residues: CASSRTGSSYEQY. The entire CDR3 reads CASSRTGSSYEQYF.

This clone was detected a few times. Gene names follow the mouse nomenclature. The CDR3 is cut off 1 residue early in the read; its end comes from the germline J gene. The V and J genes are TRBV16 and TRBJ1-1; D remains unclear. Germline lookup yields CDR1 SGHSA and CDR2 FRNQAP. The CDR3 has 13 residues. Trimming removed 1 base from V and 2 bases from J, with 5 bases in between. CDR3 DNA, as far as it was read: TGTGCAAGCAGCTTAGTAGGCAACACAGAAGTCTTC. It codes for CASSLVGNTEVF. The whole CDR3 sequence reads CASSLVGNTEVFF.

By sample fraction, this clone is medium-sized. Genes here carry mouse names. The CDR3 goes on 1 residue after the read ends, and that part is filled in from the germline J gene. The chain employs TRBV26 and TRBJ2-7; D gene uncertain. Germline CDR1 reads KGHPV; CDR2 reads FQNQEV (reference sequence). Deletions cut 2 bases from V and 4 bases from J, with 6 bases between. This CDR3 is 12 amino acids long. The CDR3 DNA, read in part, is TGTGCCAGCAGTCTGAAGGGTTATGAACAGTAC. Amino acid sequence: CASSLKGYEQY. The whole CDR3 protein reads CASSLKGYEQYF. The full variable domain, in which reference TRBV26 and TRBJ2-7 provide the parts outside the CDR3, is NSKVIQTPRYLVKGQGQKAKMRCIPEKGHPVVFWYQQNKNNEFKFLINFQNQEVLQQIDMTEKRFSAECPSNSPCSLEIQSSEAGDSALYLCASSLKGYEQYFGPGTRLTVL.

With respect to this clone: Genes here carry mouse names. The CDR3 end lies 1 residue beyond the end of the read and is filled in from the germline J gene. The gene calls are TRBV5 and TRBJ2-2; maybe TRBD2 (6 bases). The germline CDR1 and CDR2 sequences are LGHNA and YNLKQL (reference sequence). V was clipped by 1 base and J by 0 bases, with 6 bases between them. CDR3 size: 15 residues. The part of the CDR3 DNA that was read is TGTGCCAGCAGCCAAGGGACTGCAAACACCGGGCAGCTCTAC. Protein product: CASSQGTANTGQLY. The whole CDR3 reads CASSQGTANTGQLYF.

This clone was detected only a few times. The listed genes are named as in mouse. Read sequence stops 1 residue before the CDR3 end, and the germline J gene provides the missing end. The chain combines TRBV13-2 with TRBJ1-3; possible D gene TRBD1, 5 bases. There are 13 residues in the CDR3. The germline V and J ends were trimmed by 2 bases and 2 bases, with 5 bases remaining between them. Germline CDR1 reads NNHNN; CDR2 reads SYGAGS (reference sequence). This CDR3 is CASGDRAGNTLYF. The covered CDR3 bases are TGTGCCAGCGGTGACAGGGCTGGAAATACGCTCTAT.

As for this clone: The genes are named according to mouse. The CDR3 end falls 1 residue outside the read, so it is completed with the germline J gene. The V call is TRBV13-1, the J call TRBJ1-6; possible D gene TRBD1, 5 bases. TRBJ1-6 is marked as an open reading frame, function uncertain. Germline assignment: CDR1 NSHNY and CDR2 SYGAGN. The CDR3 is made up of 14 amino acids. The ends were cut back, 1 base at V and 8 bases at J, with 10 bases in the middle. Here the CDR3 reads CASSDWGRDSPLYF. CDR3 bases read: TGTGCCAGCAGTGATTGGGGGAGGGATTCGCCCCTCTAC.

A note on this clone: Genes here carry mouse names. The CDR3 is cut off 1 residue early in the read; its end comes from the germline J gene. The chain uses TRBV26 and TRBJ2-3, with 9 bases lining up with TRBD1. This CDR3 contains 15 residues. Germline lookup yields CDR1 KGHPV and CDR2 FQNQEV (reference sequence). The junction had 1 base not matched to a gene; V was cut back by 2 bases and J by 1 base. The chain's CDR3 is CASSLRTGGAETLYF. Partial CDR3 DNA: TGTGCCAGCAGTCTGAGGACAGGGGGTGCAGAAACGCTGTAT.

Regarding this clone: These gene names are mouse names. The missing CDR3 end, 1 residue past where the read stops, is filled in from the germline J gene. The chain couples TRBV3 to TRBJ1-1; possible D gene TRBD1, 6 bases. Trimming cost V 2 bases and J 4 bases, with 8 bases left between them. Germline V lookup: CDR1 SNHLY, CDR2 FYNGKV (reference sequence). This CDR3 contains 13 residues. The CDR3 sequence: CASSLQGSTEVFF. CDR3 DNA, as far as it was read: TGTGCCAGCAGCTTACAGGGGTCCACAGAAGTCTTC. Full variable domain (missing parts from reference TRBV3 and TRBJ1-1): GPKVLQIPSHQIIDMGQMVTLNCDPVSNHLYFYWYKQILGQQMEFLVNFYNGKVMEKSKLFKDQFSVERPDGSYFTLKIQPTALEDSAVYFCASSLQGSTEVFFGKGTRLTVV.

Comment on this clone: The germline and genes are mouse ones. Read data end 1 residue before the CDR3 end; the end is taken from the germline J gene. This chain connects TRBV5 to TRBJ2-3; D call uncertain. The CDR3 has 13 residues. V lost 1 base and J 2 bases, leaving 4 bases between the germline ends. CDR1 is LGHNA and CDR2 is YNLKQL in the germline V gene (reference sequence). The CDR3 sequence: CASSQGDAETLYF. The DNA read from the CDR3 is TGTGCCAGCAGCCAAGGGGATGCAGAAACGCTGTAT.

This clone was counted a few times. The gene names given are mouse names. The read is 1 residue too short to cover the CDR3 end, so that end is filled in from the germline J gene. This rearrangement joins TRBV26 to TRBJ1-2, with D maybe TRBD1 (6 bases). V was clipped by 4 bases and J by 2 bases, with 8 bases between them. This CDR3 has 13 amino acids. Germline CDR1 KGHPV, CDR2 FQNQEV (reference sequence). Partial CDR3 DNA: TGTGCCAGCAGTCGTCAGGGGAACTCCGACTACACC. Its translation: CASSRQGNSDYT. In full, the CDR3 is CASSRQGNSDYTF.

This clone was seen only a few times. The germline and genes are mouse ones. The covered CDR3 bases are TGCTCCAGCAGCCCCGCCGGTCAAAACACCTTGTAC. It translates to CSSSPAGQNTLY. Given in full, the CDR3 is CSSSPAGQNTLYF. This sequence joins TRBV23 and TRBJ2-4. The read terminates 1 residue ahead of where the CDR3 ends, so the germline J gene completes it. The CDR3 extends over 13 amino acids. Germline CDR1 and CDR2: KGHTA and FQNQQP.

Concerning this clone: The listed genes are named as in mouse. The read terminates 1 residue before the CDR3 end, so the remaining end is supplied by the germline J gene. V usage is TRBV26 and J usage is TRBJ1-4, with D unresolved. V was trimmed by 5 bases and J by 2 bases, leaving 3 bases between them. This CDR3 is 12 amino acids long. Germline loops: CDR1 KGHPV, CDR2 FQNQEV (reference sequence). This chain's CDR3 is CASSSSNERLFF. CDR3 DNA, as far as it was read: TGTGCCAGCAGTTCGTCCAACGAAAGATTATTT. The complete variable domain, with remaining parts taken from reference TRBV26 and TRBJ1-4, reads NSKVIQTPRYLVKGQGQKAKMRCIPEKGHPVVFWYQQNKNNEFKFLINFQNQEVLQQIDMTEKRFSAECPSNSPCSLEIQSSEAGDSALYLCASSSSNERLFFGHGTKLSVL.

As for this clone: Gene names are the mouse ones. This specimen includes other DNA sequences encoding the same CDR3. CDR3 in amino acids: CASSQNTEVFF. The sequenced part of the CDR3 DNA is TGTGCCAGCAGCCAGAACACAGAAGTCTTC. This chain joins TRBV26 and TRBJ1-1; D remains unclear. The read finishes 1 residue shy of the CDR3 end, and the germline J gene is used to complete it. V lost 6 bases and J lost 0, with 2 bases in between. The germline CDR1 and CDR2 sequences are KGHPV and FQNQEV (reference sequence). This CDR3 has 11 amino acids.

This clone was detected only a few times. Gene labels here are mouse ones. The CDR3 end falls 1 residue outside the read, so it is completed with the germline J gene. The chain carries TRBV5 and TRBJ1-6; 7 bases are shared with TRBD1. TRBJ1-6 is recorded as an ORF, its role being uncertain. V lost 1 base to trimming and J lost 2 bases; unmatched junction nucleotides: 2. Germline V CDR1 and CDR2: LGHNA, YNLKQL (reference sequence). The CDR3 is made up of 16 amino acids. CDR3 protein: CASSQGQGAYNSPLYF. The DNA read from the CDR3 is TGTGCCAGCAGCCAAGGGCAGGGGGCCTATAATTCGCCCCTCTAC.

In the case of this clone: Gene names are the mouse ones. Coverage ceases 1 residue before the CDR3 finishes, and the germline J gene fills in the end. The rearrangement links TRBV26 to TRBJ2-7; D gene unclear. The CDR3 spans 12 residues. In germline, CDR1 is KGHPV, CDR2 FQNQEV (reference sequence). Trimming stripped 0 bases from V and 5 bases from J, with 5 bases between. The part of the CDR3 DNA that was read is TGTGCCAGCAGTCTGTCGCGGGATGAACAGTAC. Its protein is CASSLSRDEQY. The whole CDR3 sequence is CASSLSRDEQYF.

A word on this clone: Mouse gene names and germline throughout. The CDR3 end falls 1 residue outside the read, so it is completed with the germline J gene. The V gene is TRBV26, the J gene TRBJ2-7, with TRBD1 matching 7 bases. There are 13 residues in the CDR3. CDR1 and CDR2 (germline): KGHPV, FQNQEV (reference sequence). With 0 bases clipped from V and 5 bases from J, the junction kept 1 base outside the gene matches. This CDR3 is CASSLSGTDEQYF. CDR3 DNA (partial): TGTGCCAGCAGTCTGTCGGGGACAGATGAACAGTAC. Based on the CDR3 plus reference TRBV26 and TRBJ2-7, the full variable domain is NSKVIQTPRYLVKGQGQKAKMRCIPEKGHPVVFWYQQNKNNEFKFLINFQNQEVLQQIDMTEKRFSAECPSNSPCSLEIQSSEAGDSALYLCASSLSGTDEQYFGPGTRLTVL.

Of note for this clone: Mouse gene names and germline throughout. The read finishes 1 residue shy of the CDR3 end, and the germline J gene is used to complete it. The chain combines TRBV3 with TRBJ2-7; 8 bases align to TRBD1. The V gene end was trimmed by 2 bases and the J gene end by 2 bases; junction bases not matched to a gene: 2. This CDR3 is 14 amino acids long. Germline values: CDR1 SNHLY, CDR2 FYNGKV (reference sequence). CDR3 bases read: TGTGCCAGCAGCTTAAGGACAGGGCCCTATGAACAGTAC. Translating it yields CASSLRTGPYEQY. The entire CDR3 is CASSLRTGPYEQYF. The entire variable domain, with the rest obtained from reference TRBV3 and TRBJ2-7, is as follows: GPKVLQIPSHQIIDMGQMVTLNCDPVSNHLYFYWYKQILGQQMEFLVNFYNGKVMEKSKLFKDQFSVERPDGSYFTLKIQPTALEDSAVYFCASSLRTGPYEQYFGPGTRLTVL.

About this clone: Genes here carry mouse names. The CDR3 goes on 1 residue after the read ends, and that part is filled in from the germline J gene. The genes are TRBV12-2 and TRBJ1-1; D is unclear. V was pared by 0 bases and J by 0 bases, with 7 bases between. Germline V gene data show CDR1 as SGHLS and CDR2 as HYDKME. The CDR3 is made up of 14 amino acids. The CDR3 DNA, read in part, is TGTGCCAGCTCTCTCGGCATTGCAAACACAGAAGTCTTC. This encodes CASSLGIANTEVF. The CDR3 in full is CASSLGIANTEVFF.

Concerning this clone itself: Its ends do not fully match the called genes, so a read error is possible. Mouse gene names and germline throughout. The read ends 1 residue before the CDR3 terminus; that terminus is restored from the germline J gene. The gene calls are TRBV16 and TRBJ2-7, with unresolved D. The germline V gene encodes CDR1 SGHSA and CDR2 FRNQAP. The CDR3 is made up of 13 amino acids. The CDR3 region is CATSTAGSYEQYF. The CDR3 bases that were read are TGTGCAACCAGCACAGCCGGCTCCTATGAACAGTAC.

As concerns this clone: Germline and genes here are mouse. The read stops 1 residue short of the end of the CDR3; the missing end is completed from the germline J gene. This chain connects TRBV3 to TRBJ2-3, with TRBD1 matching 8 bases. V lost 6 bases and J lost 0; bases outside the gene matches: 5. The CDR3 extends over 15 amino acids. CDR1 is SNHLY, CDR2 FYNGKV, per germline (reference sequence). The DNA read from the CDR3 is TGTGCCAGCAGTCACAGGGGGACTAGTGCAGAAACGCTGTAT. Encoded protein: CASSHRGTSAETLY. The CDR3 in its entirety is CASSHRGTSAETLYF.

Concerning this clone itself: Gene names refer to mouse genes. The CDR3 goes on 1 residue after the read ends, and that part is filled in from the germline J gene. The V call is TRBV31, the J call TRBJ2-4; TRBD2 matches 9 bases. The germline gives CDR1 GKSSPN, CDR2 SITVG. There are 15 residues in the CDR3. V trimming: 2 bases; J trimming: 1 base; junction bases outside the gene matches: 4. CDR3 bases read: TGTGCCTGGAGTAAGACTGGGGGCGGTCAAAACACCTTGTAC. Protein: CAWSKTGGGQNTLY. The CDR3 as a whole reads CAWSKTGGGQNTLYF.

As to this clone: The gene names given are mouse names. The read comes to an end 1 residue before the CDR3 does, leaving the germline J gene to fill in the end. The chain is built from TRBV29 and TRBJ1-4, with D possibly matching TRBD1 (5 bases). This CDR3 region has 13 residues. The V end lost 6 bases, the J end lost 2 bases, and 7 bases lay between the germline ends. Germline V gene sequence: CDR1 MSHET, CDR2 SYDVDS. CDR3 DNA (partial): TGTGCTAGCAGGACAGTATCCAACGAAAGATTATTT. Protein: CASRTVSNERLF. The whole CDR3 protein reads CASRTVSNERLFF.

In regard to this clone: All gene names here are mouse names. The CDR3 goes on 1 residue after the read ends, and that part is filled in from the germline J gene. The V gene is TRBV12-1, the J gene TRBJ2-5; 8 nucleotides agree with TRBD2. In germline, CDR1 is SGHSN, CDR2 HYEKVE. V lost 4 bases to trimming and J lost 0 bases; unmatched junction nucleotides: 8. The CDR3 has 16 amino acids. CDR3 in amino acids: CASSPPDWDNQDTQYF. CDR3 bases read: TGTGCCAGCTCCCCACCGGACTGGGATAACCAAGACACCCAGTAC.